Presented here are 15 T cell receptor beta chains from one specimen sequenced in a study of blood T cell repertoires in COVID-19. The repertoire was sequenced with immunoSEQ multiplex PCR; TCRdb's copy has only in-frame clones and lacks some. The sample includes approximately 380,000 clones, 88% seen only once; the top ten take 0.9% to 1.5%. The specimen was PBMCs or T cells enriched from blood (not recorded which). The source of these receptors is a woman between 18 and 29 years old who had recovered from COVID-19.

This chain links TRBV7-2 with TRBJ1-1; D unclear. The CDR3 is made up of 14 amino acids. Trimming removed 5 bases from V and 1 base from J, with 11 bases in between. The germline V gene encodes CDR1 SGHTA and CDR2 FQGNSA. Here the CDR3 DNA reads TGTGCCAGCAGCCCTCAGTGGGCGAACACTGAAGCTTTCTTT. Its translation: CASSPQWANTEAFF.

This CDR3 reads CASSAWSGTGGEGDYGYTF. The CDR3 nucleotides read TGTGCCAGCAGCGCATGGTCCGGGACAGGGGGCGAGGGTGACTATGGCTACACCTTC. The chain carries TRBV7-9 and TRBJ1-2, with 12 bases lining up with TRBD1. CDR3 length equals 19 residues. Germline CDR1 SEHNR, CDR2 FQNEAQ (reference sequence). Trimming at V came to 5 bases and at J to 3 bases, leaving 16 bases not matched to a gene.

This chain joins TRBV6-5 and TRBJ1-6; D perhaps matches TRBD1 (5 bases). The V and J ends lost 7 bases and 7 bases respectively, with 17 bases between them. The germline V gene encodes CDR1 MNHEY and CDR2 SVGAGI. The CDR3 extends over 15 amino acids. The CDR3 DNA is TGTGCCAGCACCCCTGACCTGGGGCGCAATTCACCCCTCCACTTT. This sequence encodes CASTPDLGRNSPLHF.

This clone was seen ten or more times. The identical CDR3 is also encoded by other nucleotide sequences in the sample. This chain joins TRBV5-1 and TRBJ2-2, with 8 bases matching TRBD1. CDR3 length equals 16 residues. After removal of 0 bases from V and 4 bases from J, the junction contained 5 bases not matched to a gene. From germline, CDR1 is SGHRS and CDR2 YFSETQ. CDR3 bases: TGCGCCAGCAGCTTGGGTCAGGGGGCGAGCACCGGGGAGCTGTTTTTT. Protein product: CASSLGQGASTGELFF.

This clone was observed once. The V call is TRBV12-5, the J call TRBJ1-1; weak D call: TRBD1 (6 bases). This CDR3 has 14 residues. Germline V gene data show CDR1 as LGHNT and CDR2 as FRNRAP. Trimming took 7 bases from V and 1 from J, leaving 13 bases between them. The CDR3 bases are TGTGCTAGTGCCACAGGACAGAGGAACACTGAAGCTTTCTTT. The encoded protein is CASATGQRNTEAFF.

The chain links TRBV19 to TRBJ1-3; D gene unclear. Trimming left V 8 bases short and J 4 bases short, with 12 bases between. The germline V gene has CDR1 LNHDA and CDR2 SQIVND (reference sequence). There are 13 residues in the CDR3. Here the CDR3 reads CASSQAQGNTIYF. The CDR3, as DNA: TGTGCCAGTTCGCAGGCCCAGGGAAACACCATATATTTT.

The chain joins TRBV28 to TRBJ1-5; 7 bases are shared with TRBD1. The CDR3 runs 14 residues. The V gene's germline CDR1 is MDHEN and CDR2 SYDVKM. V was pared by 6 bases and J by 6 bases, with 8 bases of the junction left unmatched. The CDR3 sequence is CASSDTGAGQPQHF. Here the CDR3 DNA reads TGTGCCAGCAGCGATACAGGGGCAGGTCAGCCCCAGCATTTT.

Only one count was recorded for this clone. The V call is TRBV19, the J call TRBJ1-6; D is undetermined. Germline V lookup: CDR1 LNHDA, CDR2 SQIVND (reference sequence). Trimming removed 6 bases from V and 4 bases from J, with 4 bases in between. There are 12 residues in the CDR3. The CDR3 sequence: CASSSYNSPLHF. In nucleotides, the CDR3 is TGTGCCAGTAGCTCGTATAATTCACCCCTCCACTTT.

The rearrangement links TRBV7-9 to TRBJ1-4; a weak D match, TRBD1 (6 bases). V was cut by 4 bases and J by 5 bases, with 17 bases left in between. The CDR3 is 16 amino acids. From germline, CDR1 is SEHNR and CDR2 FQNEAQ (reference sequence). CDR3 coding DNA: TGTGCCAGCAGCTCCACCTCCCGCGGACAGAATGAAAAACTGTTTTTT. Residues: CASSSTSRGQNEKLFF. The variable domain in full, completed from reference TRBV7-9 and TRBJ1-4, reads DTGVSQNPRHKITKRGQNVTFRCDPISEHNRLYWYRQTLGQGPEFLTYFQNEAQLEKSRLLSDRFSAERPKGSFSTLEIQRTEQGDSAMYLCASSSTSRGQNEKLFFGSGTQLSVL.

The chain uses TRBV27 and TRBJ1-6, with 7 bases aligning to TRBD1. The CDR3 consists of 17 residues. The V and J ends lost 4 bases and 2 bases, in that order; junction bases with no gene match: 8. The germline CDR1 and CDR2 sequences are MNHEY and SMNVEV (reference sequence). The CDR3, as DNA: TGTGCCAGCAGTTCCTCAACCCAGGGGGCCTATAATTCACCCCTCCACTTT. It is translated as CASSSSTQGAYNSPLHF.

The chain employs TRBV3-1 (or the pseudogene TRBV3-2) and TRBJ1-1; perhaps TRBD1 as D (5 bases). The CDR3 spans 14 residues. The ends were cut back, 6 bases at V and 6 bases at J, with 17 bases in the middle. The germline gives CDR1 LGHDT, CDR2 YNNKEL (reference sequence). CDR3 in amino acids: CASRPRGGVPEAFF. In nucleotides, the CDR3 is TGTGCCAGCAGACCCCGGGGGGGGGTTCCTGAAGCTTTCTTT.

This chain joins TRBV2 and TRBJ2-1, with 11 positions matching TRBD2. The junction had 2 bases not matched to a gene; V was cut back by 3 bases and J by 4 bases. The length of the CDR3 is 15 residues. CDR1 and CDR2 from the germline V gene are SNHLY and FYNNEI. CDR3 in amino acids: CASSEGTSGYNEQFF. The CDR3 nucleotides are TGTGCCAGCAGTGAGGGGACTAGCGGTTACAATGAGCAGTTCTTC.

The chain links TRBV12-5 to TRBJ2-5; TRBD2 aligns across 8 bases. CDR1 and CDR2 (germline): LGHNT, FRNRAP. There are 18 residues in the CDR3. With V trimmed by 3 bases and J by 4 bases, 16 bases remained unmatched. CDR3 protein: CASGFTRTGLAVIETQYF. CDR3 DNA sequence: TGTGCTAGTGGTTTCACCCGAACCGGACTAGCCGTAATAGAGACCCAGTACTTC. The complete variable domain, with remaining parts taken from reference TRBV12-5 and TRBJ2-5, reads DARVTQTPRHKVTEMGQEVTMRCQPILGHNTVFWYRQTMMQGLELLAYFRNRAPLDDSGMPKDRFSAEMPDATLATLKIQPSEPRDSAVYFCASGFTRTGLAVIETQYFGPGTRLLVL.

V is TRBV2 and J is TRBJ1-6; no clear D. CDR3 length: 15 residues. Trimming removed 2 bases from V and 11 bases from J, with 16 bases in between. Germline values: CDR1 SNHLY, CDR2 FYNNEI. The CDR3 DNA follows: TGTGCCAGCAGTGAACCCACAGCTCATGGGCCACCCCTCCACTTT. Protein product: CASSEPTAHGPPLHF.

Regarding this clone: One junction end disagrees with the germline gene, perhaps due to a read error. CDR3 protein: CASSLGGADRGLYGYTF. For the CDR3, the DNA is TGTGCCAGCAGTTTAGGAGGGGCGGACAGGGGCCTGTATGGCTACACCTTC. The rearrangement uses TRBV7-6 and TRBJ1-2; 9 bases match TRBD1. Germline CDR1 and CDR2: SGHVS and FNYEAQ. This CDR3 is built from 17 residues. The whole variable domain, remainder taken from reference TRBV7-6 and TRBJ1-2, is GAGVSQSPRYKVTKRGQDVALRCDPISGHVSLYWYRQALGQGPEFLTYFNYEAQQDKSGLPNDRFSAERPEGSISTLTIQRTEQRDSAMYRCASSLGGADRGLYGYTFGSGTRLTVV.